This T cell receptor beta chain was observed in a study of T cell responses to AZD1222 COVID-19 vaccine. On the study more broadly: Timing groups of about 4 and about 12 weeks for second doses were pooled.

Generated by immunoSEQ multiplex PCR, the TCRdb table keeps only in-frame clones and is missing some. This table holds about 130,000 clones, 84% found once. V gave up 1 base and J gave up 5 bases, with 5 bases separating them. CDR3 length equals 12 residues. The V gene's germline CDR1 is MNHEY and CDR2 SVGEGT. Regarding the study as a whole: Spike was spanned by vaccine-associated CD4 TCRs, with dominance at 160-218 and 743-854.

As to this clone: Its antigen is not known.

J is TRBJ1-1 and V is TRBV6-2 or TRBV6-3; D gene ambiguous. The source of this sequence is an adult in good health. The sample in question was peripheral blood, obtained on day 0 of AZD1222 vaccination. CDR3 amino acids: CASSYWRTEAFF. The CDR3 region has the DNA TGTGCCAGCAGTTACTGGAGGACTGAAGCTTTCTTT.